What follows are 6 T cell receptor beta chains derived from one specimen sequenced in a study of T-cell memory formation after mild COVID-19. From the 5' RACE reads, TCRdb called clonotypes with MiXCR, one entry per CDR3 protein. The table shows 180,000 or so distinct CDR3 sequences, with approximately 10% occurring only once. The sequencing sample was made of PBMCs or a T cell subset sorted from them (not recorded which). The source of these receptors is a young man who had mild COVID-19 (a few samples of this study predate the infection). Cell type and time point are not known.

A few counts support this clonotype. The genes are TRBV2 and TRBJ2-1; TRBD2 agrees at 10 bases. The CDR3 runs to 15 residues. Germline values: CDR1 SNHLY, CDR2 FYNNEI. Trimming took 5 bases from V and 6 from J; bases not matched to a gene: 7. CDR3 residues: CASSRLAGVFNEQFF. In DNA form, the CDR3 reads TGTGCCAGCAGTCGTCTAGCGGGGGTCTTCAATGAGCAGTTCTTC. Full variable domain (rest looked up from reference TRBV2 and TRBJ2-1): EPEVTQTPSHQVTQMGQEVILRCVPISNHLYFYWYRQILGQKVEFLVSFYNNEISEKSEIFDDQFSVERPDGSNFTLKIRSTKLEDSAMYFCASSRLAGVFNEQFFGPGTRLTVL.

The rearrangement uses TRBV7-9 and TRBJ2-7, with TRBD2 as a possible D gene (6 bases). This CDR3 spans 17 amino acids. The germline V gene encodes CDR1 SEHNR and CDR2 FQNEAQ (reference sequence). The ends were cut back, 7 bases at V and 3 bases at J, with 25 bases in the middle. CDR3 nucleotides: TGTGCCAGCACCTCCTCACGCGCCGGCAACGGGGGCTACGAGCAGTACTTC. Translating gives CASTSSRAGNGGYEQYF.

A few counts support this clonotype. V and J are TRBV5-1 and TRBJ2-1, with 7 bases identical to TRBD2. The germline gives CDR1 SGHRS, CDR2 YFSETQ. V shed 0 bases, J shed 5 bases, and the junction held 11 bases outside the gene matches. This CDR3 is 17 amino acids long. CDR3 protein: CASSLEGLAGVNNEQFF. For the CDR3, the DNA is TGCGCCAGCAGCTTGGAGGGGCTGGCGGGGGTCAACAATGAGCAGTTCTTC.

The rearrangement links TRBV12-5 to TRBJ2-3; D gene uncertain. V lost 2 bases, J lost 5 bases, and 11 bases lay in between. The length of the CDR3 is 14 residues. Germline V gene lookup returns CDR1 LGHNT and CDR2 FRNRAP. Written as DNA, the CDR3 is TGTGCTAGTGGTTTGTTCCCAAACCGAGATACGCAGTATTTT. Amino acids: CASGLFPNRDTQYF.

This clonotype turned up a few times. This chain uses TRBV7-8 with TRBJ2-7; D possibly corresponds to TRBD2 (5 bases). The CDR3 spans 13 residues. Trimming cost V 2 bases and J 3 bases, with 8 bases left between them. Per germline, CDR1 SGHVS and CDR2 FQNEAQ. Here the CDR3 reads CASSLSEGYEQYV. The CDR3 nucleotides are TGTGCCAGCAGCTTATCTGAGGGCTACGAGCAGTACGTC.

This clonotype was seen at least ten times. The chain uses TRBV30 and TRBJ1-1, with D tentatively TRBD1 (6 bases). Germline lookup yields CDR1 GTSNPN and CDR2 SVGIG (reference sequence). The germline V and J ends were trimmed by 2 bases and 9 bases, with 13 bases remaining between them. This CDR3 is built from 12 residues. CDR3 sequence: CAWSPRGGKAFF. The CDR3 DNA follows: TGTGCCTGGAGTCCTCGGGGGGGCAAAGCTTTCTTT.